A selection of T cell receptor beta chains follows, all from one sample in a study of cytomegalovirus exposure and HLA in healthy donors. Produced via immunoSEQ multiplex PCR; TCRdb's table is partial and in-frame only. The sample holds 120,000 to 150,000 clones, 75% to 90% seen once. Sequenced input: PBMCs. Every receptor here comes from a woman in her thirties in good health and CMV-seronegative. Both conserved end residues are part of each CDR3. Each record gives: D gene, V gene, clone size, J gene, CDR3 DNA, CDR3 protein. A D gene is named only where the DNA matches it firmly. Some rows mark clone size as missing; the rest say once, few, many or name a class of expanded clone.

>TRBD2|TRBV7-2|-|TRBJ2-1
TGTGCCAGCAGCTTAATGGGACTAGCGCCCCCTCGTAATAAGTTCTTC
CASSLMGLAPPRNKFF
>TRBD1|TRBV5-1|once|TRBJ2-5
TGCGCCAGCAGCCCTACCCCCGACAGGGGGCGAGAGACCCAGTACTTC
CASSPTPDRGRETQYF
>TRBD1|TRBV19|-|TRBJ2-7
TGTGCCATTGGGACAGGGACGGGCGAGCAGTACTTC
CAIGTGTGEQYF
>-|TRBV19|few|TRBJ2-1
TGTGCCAGTACGGAGAGACTAGGAAACAATGAGCAGTTCTTC
CASTERLGNNEQFF
>-|TRBV2|-|TRBJ2-1
TGTGCCAGCAGTGTACGCCTGGACACTGAGCAGTTCTTC
CASSVRLDTEQFF
>TRBD2|TRBV6-5|-|TRBJ2-7
TGTGCCAGCAGTTACTCTGGGACTAGCGGGGACGAGCAGTACTTC
CASSYSGTSGDEQYF
>-|TRBV6-5|-|TRBJ2-1
TGTGCCAGCAGTTACTCGTCCCCAGGGTACAATGAGCAGTTCTTC
CASSYSSPGYNEQFF
>TRBD1|TRBV7-9|-|TRBJ2-2
TGTGCCAGCAGCTTAGTAACAGGGGGGAACACCGGGGAGCTGTTTTTT
CASSLVTGGNTGELFF
>TRBD2|TRBV2|-|TRBJ2-7
TGTGCCAGCAGGATATGGACTAGCGGGAGTGGCGAGCAGTACTTC
CASRIWTSGSGEQYF
>-|TRBV7-9|-|TRBJ2-1
TGTTCCAGCACCCGGGACATGAGCGAGCAGTTCTTC
CSSTRDMSEQFF
>TRBD1|TRBV19|-|TRBJ2-2
TGTGCCAGCAAAAGTCGATCGGACAGGAGAACCGGGGAGCTGTTTTTT
CASKSRSDRRTGELFF
>-|TRBV19|-|TRBJ2-4
TGTGCCACAGGGACACCTTTTGACAAAAACATTCAGTACTTC
CATGTPFDKNIQYF
>-|TRBV2|-|TRBJ2-1
TGTGCCAGCAGTGAAGAGGGGACATGGGGAAGTGAGCAGTTCTTC
CASSEEGTWGSEQFF
>-|TRBV4-1|few|TRBJ2-1
TGCGCCAGCAGCCAACTCGCGAGTTACCGCAATGAGCAGTTCTTC
CASSQLASYRNEQFF
>-|TRBV28|few|TRBJ1-1
TGTGCCAGCAGTTTACTTCGGGGGGCGCAAGCTTTCTTT
CASSLLRGAQAFF
>-|TRBV18|-|TRBJ2-2
TGTGCCAGCTCACCACCGCGGGGGAACACCGGGGAGCTGTTTTTT
CASSPPRGNTGELFF
>-|TRBV18|once|TRBJ2-7
TGTGCCAGCTCACCACTCGGGTTATCGGGGGAGCAGTACTTC
CASSPLGLSGEQYF
>TRBD1|TRBV7-7|-|TRBJ2-3
TGTGCCAGCAGCTTGGGACAGGCCACCACAGATACGCAGTATTTT
CASSLGQATTDTQYF
>TRBD1|TRBV10-3|-|TRBJ1-1
TGTGCCACCGCAACACTTACAGGGGCGGCTGAAGCTTTCTTT
CATATLTGAAEAFF
>TRBD2|TRBV9|-|TRBJ2-1
TGTGCCAGCAGCGTAACTAGCGGCTACAATGAGCAGTTCTTC
CASSVTSGYNEQFF
>TRBD1|TRBV10-3|few|TRBJ1-3
TGTGCCATCAGTGAGTTCACAGGGGGCGGAAACACCATATATTTT
CAISEFTGGGNTIYF
>-|TRBV18|-|TRBJ1-1
TGTGCCAGCTCACGATTTGAGGGTCAGAACACTGAAGCTTTCTTT
CASSRFEGQNTEAFF
>-|TRBV5-1|few|TRBJ2-2
TGCGCCAGCAGCCAACAGGGAGTGAACACCGGGGAGCTGTTTTTT
CASSQQGVNTGELFF
>TRBD1|TRBV30|-|TRBJ2-2
TGTGCCTGGAGGGATGGGACAGGGGGCGACACCGGGGAGCTGTTTTTT
CAWRDGTGGDTGELFF
>TRBD2|TRBV5-1|-|TRBJ2-5
TGCGCCAGCAGCGCGGGAGTGGGGAGTTACGAGACCCAGTACTTC
CASSAGVGSYETQYF
>TRBD1|TRBV4-1|-|TRBJ2-7
TGCGCCAGCAGCCAGTTCCGGGACAGGGCATACGAGCAGTACTTC
CASSQFRDRAYEQYF
>-|TRBV6-5|-|TRBJ1-1
TGTGCCAGCAGTTCCCAGACAGGTCACACTGAAGCTTTCTTT
CASSSQTGHTEAFF
>TRBD1|TRBV6-5|-|TRBJ1-1
TGTGCCAGCATGAGGGACAGGGATGGGACTGAAGCTTTCTTT
CASMRDRDGTEAFF
>TRBD2|TRBV5-1|-|TRBJ2-1
TGCGCCAGCAGCCTTACTAGCGCCAGCTCCTACAATGAGCAGTTCTTC
CASSLTSASSYNEQFF
>-|TRBV27|-|TRBJ2-5
TGTGCCAGCAGGAAGGGAGGAGAGACCCAGTACTTC
CASRKGGETQYF
>-|TRBV29-1|-|TRBJ2-3
TGCAGCGCCCGACTGGAGAGCACAGATACGCAGTATTTT
CSARLESTDTQYF
>TRBD2|TRBV7-2|-|TRBJ2-7
TGTGCCAGCAGCTTAGGGTTGTGGCTAGCGGGGGATAAAACCTACGAGCAGTACTTC
CASSLGLWLAGDKTYEQYF
>TRBD1|TRBV30|-|TRBJ2-7
TGTGCCTGGGGAACAGGGGTAGGCTACGAGCAGTACTTC
CAWGTGVGYEQYF
>-|TRBV9|-|TRBJ2-3
TGTGCCAGCAGCGTAGGGAGTAGCGCAGATACGCAGTATTTT
CASSVGSSADTQYF
>-|TRBV5-6|few|TRBJ2-7
TGTGCCAGCAGTTCTGGCCCCTACGAGCAGTACTTC
CASSSGPYEQYF
>-|TRBV2|-|TRBJ1-6
TGTGCCAGCAGTGAAAACAGGGCTAATTCACCCCTCCACTTT
CASSENRANSPLHF
>TRBD2|TRBV12-5|-|TRBJ2-1
TGTGCTAGTGGTTTGGCGGCGGGGGGAATCGCCTACAATGAGCAGTTCTTC
CASGLAAGGIAYNEQFF
>TRBD2|TRBV11-3|-|TRBJ2-7
TGTGCCAGCAGCCCCTCTCGGGAGGGCGAGCAGTACTTC
CASSPSREGEQYF
>TRBD1|TRBV7-2|-|TRBJ1-4
TGTGCCAGCAGCTTCTACAGGGGTGAAAAACTGTTTTTT
CASSFYRGEKLFF
>TRBD1|TRBV11-3|-|TRBJ1-1
TGTGCCAGCAGCTTAGGACAGGGATCGAACACTGAAGCTTTCTTT
CASSLGQGSNTEAFF
>-|TRBV28|-|TRBJ1-5
TGTGCCACCGACACCTTTAGCAATCAGCCCCAGCATTTT
CATDTFSNQPQHF
>TRBD2|TRBV7-3|-|TRBJ2-2
TGTGCCAGCAGCGCCTCGGGACTAGCGGTTGGCGGGGAGCTGTTTTTT
CASSASGLAVGGELFF
>-|TRBV28|once|TRBJ1-4
TGTGCCAGCAGTCCCGGACAGCCGGCTGGTGAAAAACTGTTTTTT
CASSPGQPAGEKLFF
>-|TRBV10-2|-|TRBJ2-2
TGCGCCAGCAGTGAGTCGGGGCCGGGAGCCAACACCGGGGAGCTGTTTTTT
CASSESGPGANTGELFF
>-|TRBV23-1|-|TRBJ2-1
TGCGCCAGCTTCGACAAGACATACAATGAGCAGTTCTTC
CASFDKTYNEQFF
>-|TRBV6-1|few|TRBJ1-4
TGTGCCAGCAGTGAAGGGGGCCCTCCTAATGAAAAACTGTTTTTT
CASSEGGPPNEKLFF
>TRBD2|TRBV7-2|-|TRBJ2-5
TGTGCCAGCAGCTTTCTGGAGGGAGGGGAGCAGTACTTC
CASSFLEGGEQYF
>TRBD1|TRBV28|once|TRBJ2-3
TGTGCCAGCAGGACAGGGGTAGATACGCAGTATTTT
CASRTGVDTQYF
>-|TRBV5-1|-|TRBJ2-1
TGCGCCAGCAGCTTGGCCGCAGGGGATGAGCAGTTCTTC
CASSLAAGDEQFF
>TRBD2|TRBV7-7|-|TRBJ2-5
TGTGCCAGCAGCTTAGTTAACACAGCGGGGGGCCGGGAGACCCAGTACTTC
CASSLVNTAGGRETQYF
>TRBD1|TRBV19|-|TRBJ2-3
TGTGCCAGTAGTAACCGACAGGGAAGGTTGGATACGCAGTATTTT
CASSNRQGRLDTQYF
>-|TRBV7-9|-|TRBJ1-6
TGTGCCAGCAGCTTAGCCCAGAATGAATTGCCCCTCCACTTT
CASSLAQNELPLHF
>TRBD2|TRBV6-5|-|TRBJ2-3
TGTGCCAGCAGTTCCCGACTAGCGGGGACCACAGATACGCAGTATTTT
CASSSRLAGTTDTQYF
>TRBD2|TRBV29-1|-|TRBJ2-7
TGCAGCGTTGAAGATACTAGCGGGTACGAGCAGTACTTC
CSVEDTSGYEQYF
>-|TRBV2|once|TRBJ2-1
TGTGCCAGCGTTAAAGAGGGGGAGGGTGAGCAGTTCTTC
CASVKEGEGEQFF
>-|TRBV7-2|-|TRBJ2-7
TGTGCCAGCAGTATGTGGGGGGGCCCCTCCTACGAGCAGTACTTC
CASSMWGGPSYEQYF
>-|TRBV27|-|TRBJ1-6
TGTGCCAGCAGTTTAGGGCATTCACCCCTCCACTTT
CASSLGHSPLHF